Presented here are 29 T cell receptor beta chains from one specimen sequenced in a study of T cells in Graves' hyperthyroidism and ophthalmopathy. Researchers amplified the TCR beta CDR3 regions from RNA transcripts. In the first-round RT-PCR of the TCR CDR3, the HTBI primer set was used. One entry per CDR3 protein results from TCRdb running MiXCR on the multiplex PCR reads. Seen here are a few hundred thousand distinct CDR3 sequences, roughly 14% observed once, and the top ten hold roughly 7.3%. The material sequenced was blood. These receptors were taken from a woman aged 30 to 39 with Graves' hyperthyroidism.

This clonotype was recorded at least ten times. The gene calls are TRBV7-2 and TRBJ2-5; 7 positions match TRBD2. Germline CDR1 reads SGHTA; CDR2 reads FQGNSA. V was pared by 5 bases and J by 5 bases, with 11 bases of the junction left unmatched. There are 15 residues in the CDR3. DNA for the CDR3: TGTGCCAGCAGCCAAGGCCTGACTAGCTTGGAGACCCAGTACTTC. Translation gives CASSQGLTSLETQYF.

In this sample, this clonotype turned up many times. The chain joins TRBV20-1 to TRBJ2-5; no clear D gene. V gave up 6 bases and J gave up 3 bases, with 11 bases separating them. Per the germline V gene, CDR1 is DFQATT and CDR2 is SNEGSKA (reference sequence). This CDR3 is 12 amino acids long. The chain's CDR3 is CSAQKEKETQYF. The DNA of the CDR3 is TGCAGTGCGCAAAAAGAAAAAGAGACCCAGTACTTC.

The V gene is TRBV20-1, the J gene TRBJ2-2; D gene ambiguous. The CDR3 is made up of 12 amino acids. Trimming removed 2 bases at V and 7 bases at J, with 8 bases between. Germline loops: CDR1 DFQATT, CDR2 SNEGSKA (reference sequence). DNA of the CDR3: TGCAGTGCTAGACCCCCCAGCGGGGAGCTGTTTTTT. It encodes CSARPPSGELFF.

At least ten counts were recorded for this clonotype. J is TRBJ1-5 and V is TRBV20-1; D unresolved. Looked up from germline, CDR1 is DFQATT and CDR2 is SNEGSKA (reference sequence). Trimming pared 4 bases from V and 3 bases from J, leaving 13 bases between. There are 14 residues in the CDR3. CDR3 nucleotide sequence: TGCAGTGCTATCGGCCGGACGTTCAATCAGCCCCAGCATTTT. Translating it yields CSAIGRTFNQPQHF.

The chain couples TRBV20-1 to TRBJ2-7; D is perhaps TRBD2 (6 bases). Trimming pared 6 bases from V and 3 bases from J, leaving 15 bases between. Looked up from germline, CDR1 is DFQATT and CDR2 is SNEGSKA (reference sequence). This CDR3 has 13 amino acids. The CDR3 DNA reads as TGCAGTGCGCCGACTAGTCGGGGCTACGAGCAGTACTTC. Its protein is CSAPTSRGYEQYF.

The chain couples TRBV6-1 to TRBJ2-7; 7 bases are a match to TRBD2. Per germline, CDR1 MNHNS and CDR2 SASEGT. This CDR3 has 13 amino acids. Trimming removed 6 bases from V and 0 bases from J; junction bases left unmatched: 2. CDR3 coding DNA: TGTGCCAGCAGCCGGGAGGCCTCCTACGAGCAGTACTTC. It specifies CASSREASYEQYF.

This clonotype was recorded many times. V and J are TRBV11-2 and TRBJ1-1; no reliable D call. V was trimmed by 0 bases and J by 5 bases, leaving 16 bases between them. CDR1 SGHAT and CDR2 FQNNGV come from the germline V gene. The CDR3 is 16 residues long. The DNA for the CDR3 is TGTGCCAGCAGCTTAGATCTAACGGAGATGGGGACTGAAGCTTTCTTT. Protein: CASSLDLTEMGTEAFF. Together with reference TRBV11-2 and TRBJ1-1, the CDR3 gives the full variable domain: EAGVAQSPRYKIIEKRQSVAFWCNPISGHATLYWYQQILGQGPKLLIQFQNNGVVDDSQLPKDRFSAERLKGVDSTLKIQPAKLEDSAVYLCASSLDLTEMGTEAFFGQGTRLTVV.

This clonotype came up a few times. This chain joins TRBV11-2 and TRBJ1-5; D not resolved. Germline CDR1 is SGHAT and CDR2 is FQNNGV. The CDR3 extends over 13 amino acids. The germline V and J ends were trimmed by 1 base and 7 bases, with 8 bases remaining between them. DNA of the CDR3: TGTGCCAGCAGCTTAGCGACCGAGCAGCCCCAGCATTTT. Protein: CASSLATEQPQHF.

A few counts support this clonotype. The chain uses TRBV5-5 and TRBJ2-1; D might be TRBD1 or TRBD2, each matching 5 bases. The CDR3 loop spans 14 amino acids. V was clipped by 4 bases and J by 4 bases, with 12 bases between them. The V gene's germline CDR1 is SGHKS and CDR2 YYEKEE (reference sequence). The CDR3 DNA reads TGTGCCAGCAGCGGGGGTGGGGGATACAATGAGCAGTTCTTC. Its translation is CASSGGGGYNEQFF.

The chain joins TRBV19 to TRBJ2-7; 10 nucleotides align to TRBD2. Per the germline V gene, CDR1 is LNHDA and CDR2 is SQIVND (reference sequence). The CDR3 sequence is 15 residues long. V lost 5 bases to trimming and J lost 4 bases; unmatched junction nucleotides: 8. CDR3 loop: CASSPVLAGVYEQYF. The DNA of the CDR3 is TGTGCCAGTAGTCCCGTGCTAGCGGGAGTGTACGAGCAGTACTTC.

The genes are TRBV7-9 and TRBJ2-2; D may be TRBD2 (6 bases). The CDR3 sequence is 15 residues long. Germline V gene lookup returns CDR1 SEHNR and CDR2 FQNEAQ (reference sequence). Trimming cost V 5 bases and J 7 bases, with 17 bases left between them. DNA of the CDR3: TGTGCCAGCAGCCCCCGTGGCTCGGAGGGCGGGGAGCTGTTTTTT. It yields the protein CASSPRGSEGGELFF.

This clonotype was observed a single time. CDR3 in DNA: TGTGCCGTAATCCCCCGGACTGAAGCTTTCTTT. This sequence encodes CAVIPRTEAFF. The J gene is TRBJ1-1, the V gene TRBV28; D is undetermined. The CDR3 is made up of 11 amino acids. Trimming shortened V by 11 bases and J by 5 bases, and 12 bases separated the two germline ends. From germline, CDR1 is MDHEN and CDR2 SYDVKM.

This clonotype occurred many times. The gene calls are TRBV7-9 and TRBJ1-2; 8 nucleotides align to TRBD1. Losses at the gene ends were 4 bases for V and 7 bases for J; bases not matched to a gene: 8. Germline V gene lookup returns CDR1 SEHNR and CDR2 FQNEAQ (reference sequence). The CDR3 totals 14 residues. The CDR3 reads CASSSTGALAGYTF. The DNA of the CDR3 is TGTGCCAGCAGCTCGACAGGGGCGCTGGCTGGCTACACCTTC.

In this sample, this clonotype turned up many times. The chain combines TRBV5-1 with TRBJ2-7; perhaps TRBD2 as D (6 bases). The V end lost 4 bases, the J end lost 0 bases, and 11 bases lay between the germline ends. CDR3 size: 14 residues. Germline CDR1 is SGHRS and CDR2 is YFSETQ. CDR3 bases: TGCGCCAGCAGCCTCGGACTACACTCCTACGAGCAGTACTTC. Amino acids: CASSLGLHSYEQYF.

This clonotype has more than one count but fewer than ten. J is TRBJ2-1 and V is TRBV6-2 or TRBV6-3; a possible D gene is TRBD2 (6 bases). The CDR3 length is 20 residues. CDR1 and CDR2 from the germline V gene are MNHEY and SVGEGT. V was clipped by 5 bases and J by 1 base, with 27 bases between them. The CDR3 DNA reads TGTGCCAGCAGTCACCAACCGTATATCCGGGAGCGCGGGTCCTACAATGAGCAGTTCTTC. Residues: CASSHQPYIRERGSYNEQFF.

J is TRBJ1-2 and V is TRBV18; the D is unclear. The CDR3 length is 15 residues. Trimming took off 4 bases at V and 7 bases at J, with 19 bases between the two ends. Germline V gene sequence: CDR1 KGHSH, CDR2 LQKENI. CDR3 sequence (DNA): TGTGCCAGCTCACTAGACTCGGGAACGTTTAGTGGCTACACCTTC. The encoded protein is CASSLDSGTFSGYTF.

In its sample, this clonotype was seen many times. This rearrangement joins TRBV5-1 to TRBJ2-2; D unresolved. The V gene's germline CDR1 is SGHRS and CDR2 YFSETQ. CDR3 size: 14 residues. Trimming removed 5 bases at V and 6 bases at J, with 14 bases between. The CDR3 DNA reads TGCGCCAGCAGTGAGACAAAGCCGCCCGGGGAGCTGTTTTTT. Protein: CASSETKPPGELFF.

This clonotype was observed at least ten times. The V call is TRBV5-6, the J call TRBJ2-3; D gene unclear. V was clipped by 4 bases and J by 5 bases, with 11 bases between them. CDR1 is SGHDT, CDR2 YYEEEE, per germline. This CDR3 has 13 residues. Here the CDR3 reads CASSPDGVDTQYF. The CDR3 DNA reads TGTGCCAGCAGCCCGGATGGGGTAGATACGCAGTATTTT.

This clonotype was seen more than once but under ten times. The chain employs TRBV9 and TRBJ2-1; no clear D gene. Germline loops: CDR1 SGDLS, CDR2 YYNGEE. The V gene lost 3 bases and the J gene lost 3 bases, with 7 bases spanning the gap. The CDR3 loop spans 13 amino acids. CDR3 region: CASSAYSYNEQFF. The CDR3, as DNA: TGTGCCAGCAGCGCTTACAGCTACAATGAGCAGTTCTTC. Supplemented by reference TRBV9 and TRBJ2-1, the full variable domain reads DSGVTQTPKHLITATGQRVTLRCSPRSGDLSVYWYQQSLDQGLQFLIQYYNGEERAKGNILERFSAQQFPDLHSELNLSSLELGDSALYFCASSAYSYNEQFFGPGTRLTVL.

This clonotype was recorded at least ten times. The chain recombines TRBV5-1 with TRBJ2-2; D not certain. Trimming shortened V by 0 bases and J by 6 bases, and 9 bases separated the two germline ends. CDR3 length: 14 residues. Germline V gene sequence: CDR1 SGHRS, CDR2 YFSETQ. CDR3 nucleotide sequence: TGCGCCAGCAGCTTGGTCCCTGTTGCCGGGGAGCTGTTTTTT. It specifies CASSLVPVAGELFF.

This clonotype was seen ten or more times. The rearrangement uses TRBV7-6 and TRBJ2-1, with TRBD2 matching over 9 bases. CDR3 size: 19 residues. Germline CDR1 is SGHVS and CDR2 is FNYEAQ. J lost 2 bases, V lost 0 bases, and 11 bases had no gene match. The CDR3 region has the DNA TGTGCCAGCAGCTTAGCGGACCGACTTTTAGCGGGGGCCTACAATGAGCAGTTCTTC. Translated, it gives CASSLADRLLAGAYNEQFF.

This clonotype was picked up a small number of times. For the CDR3, the DNA is TGTGCCAGCGGTCTAGCGGGCGTCTCCTACAATGAGCAGTTCTTC. This sequence encodes CASGLAGVSYNEQFF. The rearrangement links TRBV5-6 to TRBJ2-1; 8 bases map to TRBD2. This CDR3 has 15 residues. Germline trimming cut 7 bases from V and 0 bases from J; bases unmatched to any gene: 6. Germline V gene sequence: CDR1 SGHDT, CDR2 YYEEEE.

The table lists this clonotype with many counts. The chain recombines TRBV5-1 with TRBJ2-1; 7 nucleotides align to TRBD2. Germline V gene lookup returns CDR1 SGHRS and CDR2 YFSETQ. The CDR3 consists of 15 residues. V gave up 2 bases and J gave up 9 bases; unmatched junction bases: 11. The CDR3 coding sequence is TGCGCCAGCAGCTTCCCAGGGCGGGAGAACAGTGAGCAGTTCTTC. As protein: CASSFPGRENSEQFF.

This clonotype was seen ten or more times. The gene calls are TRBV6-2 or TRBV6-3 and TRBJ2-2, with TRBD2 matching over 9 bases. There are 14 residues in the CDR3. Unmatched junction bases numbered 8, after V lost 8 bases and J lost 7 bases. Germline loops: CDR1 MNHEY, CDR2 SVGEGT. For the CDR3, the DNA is TGTGCCAGCCTCCGGCGGGAGGGCATCGGGGAGCTGTTTTTT. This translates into CASLRREGIGELFF.

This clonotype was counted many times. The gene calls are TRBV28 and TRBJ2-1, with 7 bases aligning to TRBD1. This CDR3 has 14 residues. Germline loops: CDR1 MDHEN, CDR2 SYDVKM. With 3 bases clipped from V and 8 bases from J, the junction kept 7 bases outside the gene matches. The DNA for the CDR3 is TGTGCCAGCAGTTTGACGGGACAGTACGATGAGCAGTTCTTC. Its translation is CASSLTGQYDEQFF.

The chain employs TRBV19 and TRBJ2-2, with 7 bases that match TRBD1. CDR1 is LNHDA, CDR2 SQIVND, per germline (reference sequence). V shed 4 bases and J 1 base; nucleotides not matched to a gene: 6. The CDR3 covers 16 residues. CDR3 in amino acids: CASSTKGTVNTGELFF. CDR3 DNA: TGTGCCAGTAGTACGAAGGGGACAGTGAACACCGGGGAGCTGTTTTTT.

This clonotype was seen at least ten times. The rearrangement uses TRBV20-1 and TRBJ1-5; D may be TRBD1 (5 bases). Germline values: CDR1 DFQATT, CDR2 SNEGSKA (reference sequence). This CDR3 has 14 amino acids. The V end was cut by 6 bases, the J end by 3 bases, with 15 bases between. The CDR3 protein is CSATIQVTNQPQHF. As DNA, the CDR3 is TGCAGTGCCACAATACAGGTGACCAATCAGCCCCAGCATTTT.

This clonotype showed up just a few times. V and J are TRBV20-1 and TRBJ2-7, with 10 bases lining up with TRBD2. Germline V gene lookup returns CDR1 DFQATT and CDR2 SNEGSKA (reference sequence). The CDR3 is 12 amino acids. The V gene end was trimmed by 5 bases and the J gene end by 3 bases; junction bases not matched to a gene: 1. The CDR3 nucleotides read TGCAGTGCTGGACTAGCGGACTACGAGCAGTACTTC. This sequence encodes CSAGLADYEQYF.

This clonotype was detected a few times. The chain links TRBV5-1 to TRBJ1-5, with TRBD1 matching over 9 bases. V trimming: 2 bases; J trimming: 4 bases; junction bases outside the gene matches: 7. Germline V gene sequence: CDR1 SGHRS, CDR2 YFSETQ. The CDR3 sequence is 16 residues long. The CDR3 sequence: CASSLEPGQGNQPQHF. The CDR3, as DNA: TGCGCCAGCAGCTTAGAACCGGGACAGGGAAATCAGCCCCAGCATTTT.